A single sample is the source of the 5 T cell receptor beta chains below, sequenced in a study of blood T cell repertoires in COVID-19. The method was immunoSEQ multiplex PCR; TCRdb's version includes in-frame clones alone and lacks a portion of them. Of about 180,000 clones listed, 60% to 80% are singletons. The sequencing sample was made of peripheral blood. Source of these receptors: a woman in her 70s with acute or convalescent COVID-19.

This clone was seen once. The V and J genes are TRBV25-1 and TRBJ2-5; D perhaps matches TRBD1 (6 bases). This CDR3 has 14 amino acids. Germline V gives CDR1 MGHDK, CDR2 SYGVNS. Trimming took 4 bases from V and 1 from J, leaving 10 bases between them. The CDR3 here is CASSVPGVQETQYF. The CDR3, as DNA: TGTGCCAGCAGTGTTCCAGGGGTCCAAGAGACCCAGTACTTC.

This chain uses TRBV24-1 with TRBJ2-7; TRBD1 agrees at 7 bases. J was trimmed by 9 bases and V by 4 bases; bases with no gene match: 11. Germline V gene lookup returns CDR1 KGHDR and CDR2 SFDVKD. The length of the CDR3 is 14 residues. The CDR3 DNA reads TGTGCCACCAGTGAGTTGGACAGGAGGTCGGGGCAGTACTTC. Amino acids: CATSELDRRSGQYF.

This clone was seen more than once but under ten times. CDR3 coding DNA: TGTGCCAGCTCACCCAGGGCTGGGGCTAACTATGGCTACACCTTC. Translated, it gives CASSPRAGANYGYTF. J is TRBJ1-2 and V is TRBV18, with a possible D match to TRBD1 (5 bases). Looked up from germline, CDR1 is KGHSH and CDR2 is LQKENI. V dropped 3 bases and J dropped 0 bases, with 11 bases sitting between them. CDR3 length: 15 residues.

The table lists this clone with a count of one. The chain carries TRBV6-5 and TRBJ1-5; 7 positions agree with TRBD1. Germline lookup yields CDR1 MNHEY and CDR2 SVGAGI. This CDR3 is built from 13 residues. J lost 3 bases, V lost 8 bases, and 4 bases had no gene match. CDR3 region: CASGTAFNQPQHF. The CDR3, as DNA: TGTGCCAGCGGGACAGCTTTCAATCAGCCCCAGCATTTT.

CDR3 residues: CASSTTGSGDTQYF. The CDR3 region has the DNA TGTGCCAGTAGTACTACGGGGAGCGGCGATACGCAGTATTTT. The chain is built from TRBV19 and TRBJ2-3; D is possibly TRBD2 (5 bases). V gave up 4 bases and J gave up 6 bases, with 14 bases separating them. The V gene's germline CDR1 is LNHDA and CDR2 SQIVND (reference sequence). This CDR3 is 14 amino acids long.